These 3 T cell receptor beta chains originate from one sample sequenced in a study of blood T cell repertoires in COVID-19. Using immunoSEQ multiplex PCR, the repertoire was profiled, and TCRdb retains in-frame clones only, with some absent. The data contain some 130,000 clones, 60% to 75% of them singletons. Sequencing used peripheral blood. The receptors derive from a woman aged 65 to 85 with acute or convalescent COVID-19.

This clone has a handful of counts. The genes are TRBV30 and TRBJ1-6; TRBD1 matches 10 bases. CDR1 and CDR2 (germline): GTSNPN, SVGIG (reference sequence). The CDR3 runs to 16 residues. V trimming: 1 base; J trimming: 10 bases; junction bases outside the gene matches: 10. The CDR3 region is CAWSARDRGFGSPLHF. CDR3 bases: TGTGCCTGGAGTGCCCGGGACAGGGGATTCGGATCACCCCTCCACTTT.

The chain carries TRBV28 and TRBJ2-7; TRBD2 aligns across 13 bases. J gave up 5 bases and V 3 bases, and 4 bases lay outside the gene matches. This CDR3 comprises 15 residues. Germline V gene sequence: CDR1 MDHEN, CDR2 SYDVKM. The CDR3: CASSLSTSGRNEQYF. The CDR3 DNA is TGTGCCAGCAGTTTGTCGACTAGCGGGAGGAACGAGCAGTACTTC.

The chain uses TRBV28 and TRBJ1-1; D unresolved. The V and J ends lost 2 bases and 4 bases respectively, with 14 bases between them. The CDR3 is made up of 15 amino acids. Germline lookup yields CDR1 MDHEN and CDR2 SYDVKM. The CDR3 nucleotides are TGTGCCAGCAGTTTAGACGGAAGAGGAACCACTGAAGCTTTCTTT. This gives the protein CASSLDGRGTTEAFF.